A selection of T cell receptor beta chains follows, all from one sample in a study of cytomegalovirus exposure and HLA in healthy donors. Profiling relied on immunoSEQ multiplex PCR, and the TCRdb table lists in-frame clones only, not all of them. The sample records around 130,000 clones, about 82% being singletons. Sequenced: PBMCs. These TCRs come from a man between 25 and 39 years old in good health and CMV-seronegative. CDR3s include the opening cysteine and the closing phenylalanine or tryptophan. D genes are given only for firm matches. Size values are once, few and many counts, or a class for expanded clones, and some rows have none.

CDR3 protein: CASRTGNQPQHF
CDR3 DNA: TGTGCCAGCAGGACAGGGAATCAGCCCCAGCATTTT
D gene: TRBD1
V gene: TRBV28
J gene: TRBJ1-5
clone size: NA

CDR3 protein: CAISATGYPDTQYF
CDR3 DNA: TGTGCCATCAGCGCGACAGGGTACCCAGATACGCAGTATTTT
D gene: TRBD1
V gene: TRBV10-3
J gene: TRBJ2-3
clone size: NA

CDR3 protein: CATSRAGWGNTIYF
CDR3 DNA: TGTGCCACCAGCAGAGCAGGGTGGGGAAACACCATATATTTT
D gene: NA
V gene: TRBV15
J gene: TRBJ1-3
clone size: NA

CDR3 protein: CASRSRDRGEAFF
CDR3 DNA: TGTGCCAGCAGATCCCGGGACAGGGGCGAAGCTTTCTTT
D gene: TRBD1
V gene: TRBV6-6
J gene: TRBJ1-1
clone size: NA

CDR3 protein: CSVGGQGGGKLFF
CDR3 DNA: TGCAGCGTTGGGGGACAGGGTGGTGGAAAACTGTTTTTT
D gene: TRBD1
V gene: TRBV29-1
J gene: TRBJ1-4
clone size: NA

CDR3 protein: CASSFPGVSTGELFF
CDR3 DNA: TGTGCCAGCAGCTTCCCTGGAGTATCCACCGGGGAGCTGTTTTTT
D gene: NA
V gene: TRBV7-8
J gene: TRBJ2-2
clone size: NA

CDR3 protein: CAWSAAGFSYEQYF
CDR3 DNA: TGTGCCTGGAGTGCCGCCGGGTTCTCGTACGAGCAGTACTTC
D gene: NA
V gene: TRBV30
J gene: TRBJ2-7
clone size: once

CDR3 protein: CASSLAPAGNTIYF
CDR3 DNA: TGTGCCAGCAGCCTGGCCCCAGCTGGAAACACCATATATTTT
D gene: NA
V gene: TRBV2
J gene: TRBJ1-3
clone size: NA

CDR3 protein: CAWSVARGGELFF
CDR3 DNA: TGTGCCTGGAGTGTAGCAAGAGGTGGCGAGCTGTTTTTT
D gene: NA
V gene: TRBV30
J gene: TRBJ2-2
clone size: NA

CDR3 protein: CASSLFGNTEAFF
CDR3 DNA: TGTGCCAGCAGTTTGTTCGGGAACACTGAAGCTTTCTTT
D gene: NA
V gene: TRBV28
J gene: TRBJ1-1
clone size: once

CDR3 protein: CASSYSSGRINIQYF
CDR3 DNA: TGTGCCAGCAGTTACTCGAGCGGGAGGATAAACATTCAGTACTTC
D gene: TRBD2
V gene: TRBV6-5
J gene: TRBJ2-4
clone size: NA

CDR3 protein: CSARDLAGAFF
CDR3 DNA: TGCAGTGCTAGAGATCTTGCCGGAGCTTTCTTT
D gene: NA
V gene: TRBV20-1
J gene: TRBJ1-1
clone size: NA

CDR3 protein: CASSWGDRGDSPLHF
CDR3 DNA: TGCGCCAGCAGCTGGGGGGACAGGGGCGATTCACCCCTCCACTTT
D gene: TRBD1
V gene: TRBV5-1
J gene: TRBJ1-6
clone size: NA

CDR3 protein: CASSMAKLGGDTEAFF
CDR3 DNA: TGTGCCAGCAGCATGGCGAAGCTAGGGGGTGACACTGAAGCTTTCTTT
D gene: NA
V gene: TRBV5-4
J gene: TRBJ1-1
clone size: few

CDR3 protein: CASMGWSQGGPYEQYF
CDR3 DNA: TGTGCCAGCATGGGATGGAGTCAGGGAGGTCCCTACGAGCAGTACTTC
D gene: NA
V gene: TRBV2
J gene: TRBJ2-7
clone size: NA

CDR3 protein: CASSYGQFYGYTF
CDR3 DNA: TGTGCCAGCAGCTATGGACAGTTCTATGGCTACACCTTC
D gene: NA
V gene: TRBV28
J gene: TRBJ1-2
clone size: NA